These 14 T cell receptor beta chains were all obtained from the same sample, sequenced in a study of cytomegalovirus exposure and HLA in healthy donors (dated by TCRdb to the late 2010s). Libraries were made using the immunoSEQ multiplex PCR assay. A mixture of 60 forward primers for TCR Vbeta segments and 13 reverse primers for TCR Jbeta segments was used in the multiplex PCR. Not all clones reach the TCRdb copy of this immuneACCESS table, which keeps in-frame sequences only. Checked studies attribute under half of the gap to unresolved V genes and leave the rest unexplained. The sample yields 150,000 to 200,000 clones; approximately 78% were counted once. Around 6.7% of the sample belongs to the ten largest clones. The specimen sequenced was PBMCs. Receptors originate from a woman in her twenties or thirties in good health and CMV-seropositive.

This sequence joins TRBV7-2 and TRBJ2-3; TRBD2 matches at 7 bases. Germline V gene lookup returns CDR1 SGHTA and CDR2 FQGNSA. This CDR3 region has 17 residues. With 2 bases clipped from V and 6 bases from J, the junction kept 14 bases outside the gene matches. In DNA, the CDR3 is TGTGCCAGCAGCTTAACGATGGGAGACGGGGGGTGGGATACGCAGTATTTT. Amino acids: CASSLTMGDGGWDTQYF.

The chain links TRBV7-2 to TRBJ1-2; 8 bases fit TRBD1. Trimming at V came to 0 bases and at J to 4 bases, leaving 4 bases not matched to a gene. In germline, CDR1 is SGHTA, CDR2 FQGNSA. The length of the CDR3 is 15 residues. Written as DNA, the CDR3 is TGTGCCAGCAGCTTAGCCGCAGGGGGCGGCTATGGCTACACCTTC. It translates to CASSLAAGGGYGYTF.

This clone was counted only a few times. This rearrangement joins TRBV7-2 to TRBJ2-5; 10 nucleotides align to TRBD2. Germline V lookup: CDR1 SGHTA, CDR2 FQGNSA. V trimming: 3 bases; J trimming: 5 bases; junction bases outside the gene matches: 3. This CDR3 is 14 amino acids long. The DNA of the CDR3 is TGTGCCAGCAGCTTTCAGCGGGGGGGCGAGACCCAGTACTTC. Translated, it gives CASSFQRGGETQYF.

This clone appeared once. The chain combines TRBV20-1 with TRBJ1-4; tentatively, D is TRBD1 (6 bases). Per germline, CDR1 DFQATT and CDR2 SNEGSKA (reference sequence). The germline V and J ends were trimmed by 3 bases and 14 bases, with 10 bases remaining between them. There are 10 residues in the CDR3. CDR3 nucleotide sequence: TGCAGTGCTAGTGGGCAGGGGCTGTTTTTT. Residues: CSASGQGLFF.

This clone was recorded only once. V gene TRBV18 combines with J gene TRBJ2-1; 8 bases are shared with TRBD1. Losses at the gene ends were 3 bases for V and 4 bases for J; bases not matched to a gene: 5. The CDR3 is 15 amino acids. Germline-derived CDR1 and CDR2 are KGHSH and LQKENI. CDR3 amino acids: CASSPTGGKYNEQFF. The DNA for the CDR3 is TGTGCCAGCTCACCCACAGGGGGGAAATACAATGAGCAGTTCTTC.

This clone occurred a few times. The genes are TRBV28 and TRBJ2-1, with TRBD1 matching over 7 bases. Germline CDR1 and CDR2: MDHEN and SYDVKM. The length of the CDR3 is 13 residues. The V gene end was trimmed by 1 base and the J gene end by 10 bases; junction bases not matched to a gene: 4. CDR3 protein: CASSLSDRVEQFF. In DNA form, the CDR3 reads TGTGCCAGCAGTTTATCCGACAGGGTAGAGCAGTTCTTC. The full variable domain, rest sourced from reference TRBV28 and TRBJ2-1, is DVKVTQSSRYLVKRTGEKVFLECVQDMDHENMFWYRQDPGLGLRLIYFSYDVKMKEKGDIPEGYSVSREKKERFSLILESASTNQTSMYLCASSLSDRVEQFFGPGTRLTVL.

The CDR3 DNA follows: TGTGCCAGTAGTATGGATGCGGGGGCCTTTAATGAAAAACTGTTTTTT. It codes for CASSMDAGAFNEKLFF. The chain employs TRBV19 and TRBJ1-4; a possible D gene is TRBD1 (6 bases). The CDR3 is made up of 16 amino acids. The germline V gene has CDR1 LNHDA and CDR2 SQIVND (reference sequence). The germline V and J ends were trimmed by 3 bases and 4 bases, with 15 bases remaining between them.

The chain is built from TRBV2 and TRBJ2-5, with TRBD2 identical over 10 bases. The CDR3 covers 15 residues. CDR1 is SNHLY and CDR2 is FYNNEI in the germline V gene. V trimming: 8 bases; J trimming: 3 bases; junction bases outside the gene matches: 9. The CDR3 coding sequence is TGTGCCAGCGTCAGCCTAGCGGGGGCAAAAGAGACCCAGTACTTC. Amino acid sequence: CASVSLAGAKETQYF. The whole variable domain, filled in from reference TRBV2 and TRBJ2-5, reads EPEVTQTPSHQVTQMGQEVILRCVPISNHLYFYWYRQILGQKVEFLVSFYNNEISEKSEIFDDQFSVERPDGSNFTLKIRSTKLEDSAMYFCASVSLAGAKETQYFGPGTRLLVL.

The chain is built from TRBV4-2 and TRBJ2-3; tentatively, D is TRBD2 (7 bases). From germline, CDR1 is LGHNA and CDR2 YNFKEQ. V lost 1 base and J 8 bases, leaving 19 bases between the germline ends. This CDR3 spans 16 amino acids. This CDR3 reads CASSQVRGAWGGTQYF. The CDR3 DNA follows: TGTGCCAGCAGCCAAGTACGGGGGGCCTGGGGAGGTACGCAGTATTTT.

J is TRBJ1-2 and V is TRBV29-1, with 7 bases matching TRBD1. V shed 2 bases and J 2 bases; nucleotides not matched to a gene: 5. The CDR3 runs 14 residues. Germline V lookup: CDR1 SQVTM, CDR2 ANQGSEA. The CDR3 nucleotides read TGCAGCGTTGAAAGCAGGGGGGAAAACTATGGCTACACCTTC. Amino acid sequence: CSVESRGENYGYTF.

In this sample, this clone turned up a few times. The chain links TRBV2 to TRBJ2-7, with unresolved D. Germline lookup yields CDR1 SNHLY and CDR2 FYNNEI. CDR3 length equals 15 residues. The V and J ends lost 2 bases and 2 bases respectively, with 13 bases between them. The CDR3 spells CASSEFPPEAYEQYF. CDR3 in DNA: TGTGCCAGCAGTGAATTCCCTCCCGAGGCCTACGAGCAGTACTTC.

On this clone: Germline is not matched at one junction end, which may reflect a read error. The chain has TRBV18 and TRBJ2-1; 12 nucleotides align to TRBD2. The CDR3 has 15 amino acids. Per germline, CDR1 KGHSH and CDR2 LQKENI. CDR3 region: CASSPLAGGYNEQFF. The CDR3 DNA reads TGTGCCAGCTCTCCACTAGCGGGGGGTTACAATGAGCAGTTCTTC. The full variable domain, rest sourced from reference TRBV18 and TRBJ2-1, is NAGVMQNPRHLVRRRGQEARLRCSPMKGHSHVYWYRQLPEEGLKFMVYLQKENIIDESGMPKERFSAEFPKEGPSILRIQQVVRGDSAAYFCASSPLAGGYNEQFFGPGTRLTVL.

For this clone: An end of the junction differs from the germline gene, which may be a read error. The chain uses TRBV7-9 and TRBJ1-5, with 10 positions matching TRBD1. The V gene's germline CDR1 is SEHNR and CDR2 FQNEAQ (reference sequence). The CDR3 is made up of 15 amino acids. As DNA, the CDR3 is TGTTCCAGCAGCTTAGCTGGGACAGGGGAGAAGCCCCAGCATTTT. It encodes CSSSLAGTGEKPQHF.

V gene TRBV19 combines with J gene TRBJ2-3; perhaps TRBD2 as D (5 bases). The CDR3 is made up of 11 amino acids. Between the trimmed V and J ends, which lost 5 bases and 6 bases, there was a span of 6 bases. Germline-derived CDR1 and CDR2 are LNHDA and SQIVND (reference sequence). The CDR3 loop reads CASSPGDTQYF. Here the CDR3 DNA reads TGTGCCAGTAGTCCGGGGGATACGCAGTATTTT.